Below, one T cell receptor (beta chain) is given with its context. This clonotype was seen at least ten times. It has no known antigen specificity. The sample holds no much larger clone one base away, and base qualities are not on file. TCR cDNA was made using 5'RACE template switching, a step that added a universal primer site and unique molecular identifiers. Priming of cDNA synthesis was performed from both the TCR alpha and TCR beta constant segments. Libraries were amplified in two PCR steps, with sample barcodes and sequencing adapters added in the second step. Sequencing of libraries was done on Illumina HiSeq 2500 (2x100 bp) or NovaSeq (2x150 bp). Under the source paper's analysis protocol: MIGEC handled demultiplexing of reads and collapsing into UMI consensus sequences, while MiXCR performed V(D)J alignment. Clonotypes responding to the vaccine were identified with edgeR on replicate PBMC samples, with the criteria of FDR below 0.01 and a log2 fold change above 5 up to day 15. Bulk clonotypes were assigned CD4 or CD8 identity according to which sequenced CD4 or CD8 repertoire held them at higher abundance. Clones were called with MiXCR by TCRdb after fastp trimmed the public reads at Q25, and only in-frame beta chains were retained. CDR3 protein duplicates are merged, each entry listing the most common genes and DNA. Here the V and J calls rest on TCRdb's processing, not on the authors' analysis. The sample yields 230,000 or so distinct CDR3 sequences; roughly 6.2% were counted once. The top ten clonotypes cover approximately 1.1% of the sample.

This sample stems from a study of T cells after yellow fever vaccination (dated 2019 in TCRdb). Regarding the complete study: Libraries from fractions with low cell numbers were prepared with the SMART-Seq v4 Ultra Low Input RNA kit. To track T-cell clones before and after primary and booster YFV17D yellow fever vaccination, bulk TCR alpha and beta repertoires were sequenced longitudinally. Two healthy male donors made up the cohort, one aged 18 to 29 years and the other aged 30 to 39 years. Blood was drawn at multiple timepoints before and after primary and secondary immunization, with bulk PBMC replicates and cell subsets isolated.

CDR1 and CDR2, looked up from the germline V gene, are SGHVS and FQNEAQ. V drops 2 bases and J drops 1 base, leaving 9 bases in between. Spanning cysteine to phenylalanine, the CDR3 consists of 14 amino acids. The retained sequence is limited to the CDR3, 42 bases, with the frame set at the first base. Per the publication, the treatment or condition label means: live attenuated yellow fever vaccine strain. A standard Ficoll-Paque protocol was used to isolate PBMCs from peripheral blood. Dynabeads CD4 and CD8 positive selection kits were used to isolate the CD4 and CD8 T-cell fractions. TriZol was used to extract RNA from bulk PBMCs, from CD4 and CD8 fractions, and from dextramer-positive and dextramer-negative fractions. Broad study findings and their caveats: FACS-sorted repertoires could contain abundant contaminating clonotypes from the bulk population, so computational filtering was required. A small share of clonotypes occurred in both CD4 and CD8 compartments, likely arising from convergent recombination. Most clones expanded after primary vaccination were re-detected after the booster (almost 98% of CD4 and roughly 87% of CD8), suggesting broad memory maintenance. Only a couple of donors were included in the study, so the extent to which the findings can be generalized is limited. The secondary T-cell response was weaker than the primary response but faster, peaking on day 5 instead of day 15.

The origin of this receptor is a man aged 25 to 40 who received the YFV17D yellow fever vaccine. The V and J genes are TRBV7-8 and TRBJ2-7; no D gene call is confident. Here the sequenced sample was CD4+ T cells sorted from PBMCs, taken on the day of the yellow fever booster vaccination. The CDR3 protein is CASSLSYGSYEQYF. The sequenced DNA is TGTGCCAGCAGCTTATCCTACGGTTCCTACGAGCAGTACTTC.